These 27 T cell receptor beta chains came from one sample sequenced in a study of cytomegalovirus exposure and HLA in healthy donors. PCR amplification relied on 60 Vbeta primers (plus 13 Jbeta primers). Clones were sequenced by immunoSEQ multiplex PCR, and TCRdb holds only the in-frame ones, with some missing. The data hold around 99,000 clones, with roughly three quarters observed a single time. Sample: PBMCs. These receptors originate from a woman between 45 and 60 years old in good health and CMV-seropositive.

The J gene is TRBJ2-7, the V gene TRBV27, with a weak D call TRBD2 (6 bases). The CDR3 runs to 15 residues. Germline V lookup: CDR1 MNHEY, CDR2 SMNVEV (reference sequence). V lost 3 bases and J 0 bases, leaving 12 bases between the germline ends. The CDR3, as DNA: TGTGCCAGCAGTTTCCAACCCGGGAGCTCCTACGAGCAGTACTTC. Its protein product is CASSFQPGSSYEQYF.

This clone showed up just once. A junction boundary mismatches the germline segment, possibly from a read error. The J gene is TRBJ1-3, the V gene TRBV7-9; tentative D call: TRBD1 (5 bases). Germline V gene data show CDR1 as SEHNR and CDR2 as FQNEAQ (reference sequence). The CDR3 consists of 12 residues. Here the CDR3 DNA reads TGTTCCAGCAGCTTAATTCAGGGTTCCATATATTTT. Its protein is CSSSLIQGSIYF.

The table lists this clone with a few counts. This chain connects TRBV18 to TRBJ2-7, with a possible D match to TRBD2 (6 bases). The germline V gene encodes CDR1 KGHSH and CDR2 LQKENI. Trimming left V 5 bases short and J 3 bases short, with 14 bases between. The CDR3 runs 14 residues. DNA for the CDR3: TGTGCCAGCTCAGGGACCGGACTACTCTACGAGCAGTACTTC. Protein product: CASSGTGLLYEQYF.

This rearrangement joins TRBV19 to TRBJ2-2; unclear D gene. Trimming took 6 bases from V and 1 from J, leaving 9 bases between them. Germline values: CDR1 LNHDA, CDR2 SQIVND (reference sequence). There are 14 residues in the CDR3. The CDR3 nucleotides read TGTGCCAGTAGCGCTGGCAAGAACACCGGGGAGCTGTTTTTT. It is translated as CASSAGKNTGELFF.

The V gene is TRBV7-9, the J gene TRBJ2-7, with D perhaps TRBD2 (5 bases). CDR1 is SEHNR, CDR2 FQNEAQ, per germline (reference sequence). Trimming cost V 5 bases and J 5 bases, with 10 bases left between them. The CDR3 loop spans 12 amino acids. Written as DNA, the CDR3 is TGTGCCAGCAGCATGACCGGGAACGAGCAGTACTTC. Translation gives CASSMTGNEQYF.

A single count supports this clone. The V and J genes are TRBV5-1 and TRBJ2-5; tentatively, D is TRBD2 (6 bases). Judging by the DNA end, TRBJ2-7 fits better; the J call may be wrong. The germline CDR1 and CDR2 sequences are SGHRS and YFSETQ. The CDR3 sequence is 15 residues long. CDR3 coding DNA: TGCGCCAGCAGCTTGAGCGGGCCAAGCTCCTACGAGCAGTACTTC. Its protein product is CASSLSGPSSYEQYF.

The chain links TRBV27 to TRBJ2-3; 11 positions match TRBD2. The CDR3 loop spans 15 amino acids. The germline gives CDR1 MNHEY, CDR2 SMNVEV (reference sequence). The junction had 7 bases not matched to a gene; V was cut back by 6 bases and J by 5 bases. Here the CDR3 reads CASSLTSGRLDTQYF. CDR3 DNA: TGTGCCAGCAGCCTAACTAGCGGGAGATTAGATACGCAGTATTTT.

CDR3 bases: TGTGCCAGCAGCCCAGGTGGGGGGGGTACTGAAGCTTTCTTT. It encodes CASSPGGGGTEAFF. This chain uses TRBV9 with TRBJ1-1, with D possibly being TRBD1 (5 bases). V was shortened by 4 bases and J by 5 bases, with 15 bases between the two germline ends. Looked up from germline, CDR1 is SGDLS and CDR2 is YYNGEE. This CDR3 spans 14 amino acids.

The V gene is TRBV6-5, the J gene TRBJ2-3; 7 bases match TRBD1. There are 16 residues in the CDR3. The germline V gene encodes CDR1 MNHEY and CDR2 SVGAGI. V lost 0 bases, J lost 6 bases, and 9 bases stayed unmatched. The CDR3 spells CASSYSRGGRSDTQYF. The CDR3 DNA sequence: TGTGCCAGCAGTTACTCGAGAGGGGGCAGGTCGGATACGCAGTATTTT.

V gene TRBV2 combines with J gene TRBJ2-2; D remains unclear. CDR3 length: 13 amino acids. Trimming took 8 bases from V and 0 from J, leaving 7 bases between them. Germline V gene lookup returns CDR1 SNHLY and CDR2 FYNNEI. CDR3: CASASANTGELFF. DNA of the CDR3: TGTGCCAGCGCGTCCGCGAACACCGGGGAGCTGTTTTTT.

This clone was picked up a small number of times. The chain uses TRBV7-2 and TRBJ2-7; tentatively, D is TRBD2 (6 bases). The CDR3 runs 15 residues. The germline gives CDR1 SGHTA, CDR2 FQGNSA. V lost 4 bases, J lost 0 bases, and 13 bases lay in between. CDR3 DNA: TGTGCCAGCAGCTCGGCGGGGACGGCCTCCTACGAGCAGTACTTC. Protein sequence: CASSSAGTASYEQYF.

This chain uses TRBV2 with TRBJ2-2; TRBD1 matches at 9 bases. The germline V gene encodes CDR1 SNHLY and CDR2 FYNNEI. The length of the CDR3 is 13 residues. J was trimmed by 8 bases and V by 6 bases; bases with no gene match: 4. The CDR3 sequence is CASRDRGGGELFF. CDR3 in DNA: TGTGCCAGCAGGGACAGGGGAGGTGGGGAGCTGTTTTTT.

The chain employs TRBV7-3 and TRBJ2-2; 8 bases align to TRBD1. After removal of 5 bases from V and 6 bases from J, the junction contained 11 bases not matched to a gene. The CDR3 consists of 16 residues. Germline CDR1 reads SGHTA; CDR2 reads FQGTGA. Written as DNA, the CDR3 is TGTGCCAGCAGCCCGCAGGGGGCGCTCCCTCCCGGGGAGCTGTTTTTT. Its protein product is CASSPQGALPPGELFF.

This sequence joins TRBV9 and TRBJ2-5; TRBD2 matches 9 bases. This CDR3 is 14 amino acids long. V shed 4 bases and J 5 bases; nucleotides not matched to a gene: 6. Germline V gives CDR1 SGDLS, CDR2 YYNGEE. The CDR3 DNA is TGTGCCAGCAGCTCGCGAGCGGGAGGTGAGACCCAGTACTTC. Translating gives CASSSRAGGETQYF.

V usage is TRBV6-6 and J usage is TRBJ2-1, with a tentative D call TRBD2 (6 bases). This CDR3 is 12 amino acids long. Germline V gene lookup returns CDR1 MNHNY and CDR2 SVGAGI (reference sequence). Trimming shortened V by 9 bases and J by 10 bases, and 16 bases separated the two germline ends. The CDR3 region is CASISGVREQFF. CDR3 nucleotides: TGTGCCAGTATCTCGGGGGTCCGGGAGCAGTTCTTC.

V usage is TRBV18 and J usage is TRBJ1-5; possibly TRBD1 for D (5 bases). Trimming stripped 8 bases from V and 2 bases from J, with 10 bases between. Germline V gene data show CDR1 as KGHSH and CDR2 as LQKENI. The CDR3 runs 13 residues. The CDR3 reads CASTTQGNQPQHF. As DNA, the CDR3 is TGTGCCAGCACGACACAGGGCAATCAGCCCCAGCATTTT.

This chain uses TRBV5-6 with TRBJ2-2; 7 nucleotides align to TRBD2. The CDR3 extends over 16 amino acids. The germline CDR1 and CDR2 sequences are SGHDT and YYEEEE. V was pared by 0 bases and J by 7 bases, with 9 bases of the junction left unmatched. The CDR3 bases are TGTGCCAGCAGCTTGGGGCTAGCGGTCAGGGACGGGGAGCTGTTTTTT. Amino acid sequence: CASSLGLAVRDGELFF.

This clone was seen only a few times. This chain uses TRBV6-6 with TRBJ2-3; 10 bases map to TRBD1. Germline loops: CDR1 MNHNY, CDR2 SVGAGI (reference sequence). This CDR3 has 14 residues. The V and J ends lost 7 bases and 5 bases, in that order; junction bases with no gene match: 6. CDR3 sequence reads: CASTRDRGIDTQYF. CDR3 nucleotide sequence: TGTGCCAGCACTCGGGACAGGGGCATAGATACGCAGTATTTT.

The CDR3, as DNA: TGTGCCAGCAGCGTAGTGGGGACTAGCCGATCAGATACGCAGTATTTT. Translation: CASSVVGTSRSDTQYF. The V and J genes are TRBV9 and TRBJ2-3; 9 bases are a match to TRBD2. CDR1 SGDLS and CDR2 YYNGEE come from the germline V gene. The CDR3 spans 16 residues. J was trimmed by 4 bases and V by 0 bases; bases with no gene match: 6.

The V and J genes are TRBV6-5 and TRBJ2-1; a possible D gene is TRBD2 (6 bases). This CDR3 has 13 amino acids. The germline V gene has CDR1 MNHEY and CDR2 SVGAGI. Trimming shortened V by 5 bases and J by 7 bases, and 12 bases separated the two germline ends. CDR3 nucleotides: TGTGCCAGCAGTGCCCCCGGGAGAAATGAGCAGTTCTTC. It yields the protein CASSAPGRNEQFF.

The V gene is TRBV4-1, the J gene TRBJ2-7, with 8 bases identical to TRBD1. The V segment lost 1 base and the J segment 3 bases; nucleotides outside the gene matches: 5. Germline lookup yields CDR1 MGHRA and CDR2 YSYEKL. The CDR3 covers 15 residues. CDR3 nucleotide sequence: TGCGCCAGCAGCCAAGGGACAGGGAATTTCTACGAGCAGTACTTC. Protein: CASSQGTGNFYEQYF.

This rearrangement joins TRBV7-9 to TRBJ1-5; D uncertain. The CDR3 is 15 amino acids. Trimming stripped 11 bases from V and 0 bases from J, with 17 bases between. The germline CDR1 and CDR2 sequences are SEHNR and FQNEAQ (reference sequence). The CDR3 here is CARLNAGVSNQPQHF. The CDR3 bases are TGTGCCCGCCTGAATGCCGGGGTTAGCAATCAGCCCCAGCATTTT.

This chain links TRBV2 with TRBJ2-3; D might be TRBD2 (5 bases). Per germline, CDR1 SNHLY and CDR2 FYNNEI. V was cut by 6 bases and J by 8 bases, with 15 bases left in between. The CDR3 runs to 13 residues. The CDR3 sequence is CASRASPPATQYF. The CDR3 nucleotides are TGTGCCAGCAGGGCTAGCCCCCCGGCTACGCAGTATTTT.

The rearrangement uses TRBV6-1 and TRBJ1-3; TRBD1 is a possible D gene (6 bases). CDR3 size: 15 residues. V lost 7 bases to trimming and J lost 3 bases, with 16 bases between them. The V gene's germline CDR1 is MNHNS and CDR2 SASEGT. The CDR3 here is CASTTDRSSGNTIYF. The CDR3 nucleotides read TGTGCCAGCACTACCGACAGGAGCAGTGGAAACACCATATATTTT.

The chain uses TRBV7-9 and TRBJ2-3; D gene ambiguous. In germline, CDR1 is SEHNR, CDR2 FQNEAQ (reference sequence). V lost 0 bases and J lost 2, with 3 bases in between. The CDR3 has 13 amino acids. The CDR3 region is CASSLAVTDTQYF. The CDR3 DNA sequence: TGTGCCAGCAGCTTAGCCGTCACAGATACGCAGTATTTT.

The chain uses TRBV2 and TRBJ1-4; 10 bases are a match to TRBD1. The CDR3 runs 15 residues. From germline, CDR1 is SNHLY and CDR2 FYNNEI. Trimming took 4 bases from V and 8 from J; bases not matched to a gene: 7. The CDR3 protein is CASSGGTGAIEKLFF. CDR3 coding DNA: TGTGCCAGCAGTGGGGGGACAGGGGCCATAGAAAAACTGTTTTTT.

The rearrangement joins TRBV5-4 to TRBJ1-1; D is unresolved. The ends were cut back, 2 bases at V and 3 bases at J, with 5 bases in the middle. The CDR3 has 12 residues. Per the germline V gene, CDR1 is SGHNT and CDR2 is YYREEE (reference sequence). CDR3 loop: CASSFHDTEAFF. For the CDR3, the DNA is TGTGCCAGCAGCTTTCATGACACTGAAGCTTTCTTT.